This TCR beta chain stems from a study of cytomegalovirus exposure and HLA in healthy donors. A remark on this clone: Its target is unknown.

Germline CDR1 is LGHNA and CDR2 is YNFKEQ. V gave up 0 bases and J gave up 3 bases, with 14 bases separating them. The CDR3 totals 17 residues. Amplification used 60 Vbeta primers and 13 Jbeta primers. The table came from immunoSEQ multiplex PCR; TCRdb's copy has only in-frame clones and leaves some out. The repertoire holds 90,000 to 130,000 clones, with 70% as singletons. Study results and caveats: In vitro confirmation showed three CMV-associated chains to be CMV antigen specific. According to a later analysis, most TCR beta chains associated with CMV appeared HLA-restricted. It was reportedly the case that the classifier diagnosed cytomegalovirus status with high specificity and sensitivity. V- and J-gene trimming in TCR beta was tied to a missense DCLRE1C variant by an analysis performed later.

The V gene is TRBV4-2, the J gene TRBJ2-2, with D perhaps TRBD2 (5 bases). The receptor was isolated from a man aged 25-45 years in good health and CMV-seropositive. Material: PBMCs. The CDR3 sequence is CASSQDLGRAYTGELFF. The CDR3 DNA is TGTGCCAGCAGCCAAGATCTAGGGCGGGCATACACCGGGGAGCTGTTTTTT.